This entry concerns a single T cell receptor (beta chain). Authors' processing steps: Nucleated cell number was recorded as an estimate derived from reference gene primer amplification. Produced via immunoSEQ multiplex PCR; TCRdb's table is partial and in-frame only. The D gene and trimming were derived from the DNA, and the V and J assignments and clone size from that table. The data show tens of thousands of clones, 82% seen once. The CDR3 sequence is 15 residues long. J gave up 2 bases and V 4 bases, and 7 bases lay outside the gene matches. Germline lookup yields CDR1 SGHTS and CDR2 YDEGEE. These data come from a study of blood T cell repertoires in COVID-19. Study background: Samples of COVID-19 (acute and convalescent) were obtained from the United States, Italy and Spain. The analysed material was cDNA or gDNA that came from T cells, B-cell-depleted T cells, or PBMCs.

The chain couples TRBV5-8 to TRBJ2-7, with 9 bases matching TRBD1. What was sequenced was peripheral blood. The TCR was taken from a human donor in a cohort sampled during active COVID-19. The CDR3 bases are TGTGCCAGCAGCACCGGGACAGGGAAGACCTACGAGCAGTACTTC. Its protein is CASSTGTGKTYEQYF.